The 8 T cell receptor beta chains reported below all come from one sample, sequenced in a study of T cells in narcolepsy. Here immunoSEQ multiplex PCR was the method, and the copy in TCRdb shows in-frame clones only, minus some. The data show under 40,000 clones, with around 75% seen just once and 0.85% to 1.3% held by the top ten. Specimen: CD45RA- memory CD4+ T cells from PBMCs. All receptors derive from a human donor with narcolepsy.

This chain links TRBV6-6 with TRBJ2-7; D perhaps matches TRBD1 (6 bases). CDR3 length equals 12 residues. Germline CDR1 reads MNHNY; CDR2 reads SVGAGI (reference sequence). V gave up 9 bases and J gave up 1 base, with 10 bases separating them. CDR3 DNA sequence: TGTGCCAGTTCGACAGGTTCCTACGAGCAGTACTTC. Protein sequence: CASSTGSYEQYF.

V is TRBV9 and J is TRBJ2-3; a weak D match, TRBD2 (5 bases). Germline lookup yields CDR1 SGDLS and CDR2 YYNGEE. The CDR3 is 15 amino acids. V lost 0 bases and J lost 0, with 8 bases in between. The CDR3 sequence: CASSVGAVSTDTQYF. CDR3 coding DNA: TGTGCCAGCAGCGTAGGAGCGGTGAGCACAGATACGCAGTATTTT.

This clone was detected a few times. J is TRBJ1-4 and V is TRBV10-3; 7 nucleotides align to TRBD1. The length of the CDR3 is 13 residues. V was clipped by 8 bases and J by 6 bases; unmatched bases: 6. The germline V gene has CDR1 ENHRY and CDR2 SYGVKD. CDR3 sequence (DNA): TGTGCCATCCGTGGGACAGTCGATGAAAAACTGTTTTTT. Translating gives CAIRGTVDEKLFF.

The chain combines TRBV11-3 with TRBJ2-5, with D hard to call. CDR1 and CDR2 from the germline V gene are SGHNT and YENEEA. The ends were cut back, 3 bases at V and 0 bases at J, with 5 bases in the middle. This CDR3 contains 13 residues. The DNA of the CDR3 is TGTGCCAGCAGCTTCAGCGACCAAGAGACCCAGTACTTC. As protein: CASSFSDQETQYF.

V usage is TRBV19 and J usage is TRBJ2-7; 7 bases match TRBD2. J lost 0 bases, V lost 3 bases, and 5 bases had no gene match. The CDR3 runs to 15 residues. The germline gives CDR1 LNHDA, CDR2 SQIVND (reference sequence). The CDR3 protein is CASSILASGSYEQYF. CDR3 bases: TGTGCCAGTAGTATCTTGGCTAGCGGCTCCTACGAGCAGTACTTC.

A word on this clone: Other nucleotide sequences in the sample specify the same CDR3. The rearrangement links TRBV5-1 to TRBJ2-7; D unclear. V was cut by 0 bases and J by 4 bases, with 8 bases left in between. Germline V lookup: CDR1 SGHRS, CDR2 YFSETQ. This CDR3 is 13 amino acids long. The CDR3 protein is CASSLEGRYEQYF. In nucleotides, the CDR3 is TGCGCCAGCAGCTTGGAGGGCAGGTACGAGCAGTACTTC.

J is TRBJ2-1 and V is TRBV5-1, with 8 bases that match TRBD1. The J segment lost 9 bases and the V segment lost 4 bases, leaving 12 bases of the junction unmatched. CDR3 size: 15 residues. CDR1 and CDR2 from the germline V gene are SGHRS and YFSETQ. CDR3 in amino acids: CASSPGQGLSGEQFF. CDR3 in DNA: TGCGCCAGCAGCCCAGGACAGGGACTCTCTGGTGAGCAGTTCTTC.

The gene calls are TRBV5-6 and TRBJ1-5, with 7 nucleotides matching TRBD1. With V trimmed by 4 bases and J by 5 bases, 0 bases remained unmatched. The CDR3 has 12 residues. Germline V gene sequence: CDR1 SGHDT, CDR2 YYEEEE. DNA for the CDR3: TGTGCCAGCAGCCAGGGGGATCAGCCCCAGCATTTT. Protein sequence: CASSQGDQPQHF.